Given below is one T cell receptor beta chain in context. This entry belongs to a study of blood T cell repertoires in COVID-19. Background on the study: Sources were T cells, B-cell-depleted T cells, or PBMCs; the material itself was cDNA or gDNA.

Original processing notes: Estimates of nucleated cell counts were drawn from the amplification of reference gene primers. Measured with immunoSEQ multiplex PCR; TCRdb has only the in-frame clones, and not every one. V and J calls and clone size are copied from that table; D and trimming were computed from the DNA. Of over 200,000 clones listed, 86% are singletons. Germline trimming cut 4 bases from V and 8 bases from J; bases unmatched to any gene: 12. Germline-derived CDR1 and CDR2 are SGDLS and YYNGEE. The CDR3 runs to 15 residues. This TCR came from a man aged 40-55 years who had recovered from COVID-19. Sequencing was performed on peripheral blood. The genes are TRBV9 and TRBJ2-1; 7 positions agree with TRBD1. The CDR3 coding sequence is TGTGCCAGCAGCCCTGAGGGGGCGCTAGCTCATGAGCAGTTCTTC. Its translation is CASSPEGALAHEQFF.